What follows describes a single TCR beta chain. How the authors handled the data: How many nucleated cells were present was estimated from reference gene primer amplification. Assay used: immunoSEQ multiplex PCR; TCRdb lists only in-frame clones, some missing. That table is the source of V, J and clone size, and D and trimming were worked out from the DNA. The sample contains some 80,000 clones, roughly 80% of which appear only once. The sample is drawn from a study of blood T cell repertoires in COVID-19. Study in general: Sites in the United States, Italy and Spain provided acute and convalescent COVID-19 samples. The analysed material was cDNA or gDNA that came from T cells, B-cell-depleted T cells, or PBMCs.

The germline gives CDR1 LNHDA, CDR2 SQIVND (reference sequence). The CDR3 runs to 18 residues. J was trimmed by 2 bases and V by 6 bases; bases with no gene match: 15. The clonotype comes from a human donor in a cohort sampled during active COVID-19. The chain employs TRBV19 and TRBJ1-4, with 7 bases matching TRBD1. Input material: peripheral blood. CDR3 residues: CASRRQGDPISTNEKLFF. CDR3 nucleotides: TGTGCCAGTAGACGGCAGGGGGACCCTATCTCGACTAATGAAAAACTGTTTTTT.